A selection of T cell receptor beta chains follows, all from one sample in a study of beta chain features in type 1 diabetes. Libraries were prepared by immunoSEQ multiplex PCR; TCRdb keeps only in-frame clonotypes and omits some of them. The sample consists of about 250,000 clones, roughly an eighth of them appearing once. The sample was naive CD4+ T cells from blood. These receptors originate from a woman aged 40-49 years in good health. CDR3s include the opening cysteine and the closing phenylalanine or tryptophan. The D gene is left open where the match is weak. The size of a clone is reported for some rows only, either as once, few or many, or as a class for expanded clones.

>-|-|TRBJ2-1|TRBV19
CASSTPGGSYNEQFF
TGTGCCAGTAGCACCCCCGGCGGTTCCTACAATGAGCAGTTCTTC
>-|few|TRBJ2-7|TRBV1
CTSREGEQYF
TGCACCAGCAGAGAGGGCGAGCAGTACTTC
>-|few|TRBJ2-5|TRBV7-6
CASSPTPTGLGTQYF
TGTGCCAGCAGCCCCACTCCTACGGGACTTGGAACCCAGTACTTC
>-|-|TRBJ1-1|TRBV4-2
CASAREGSNTEAFF
TGTGCCAGCGCTAGGGAGGGCTCGAACACTGAAGCTTTCTTT
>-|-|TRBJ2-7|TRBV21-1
CASPLGEASARYEQYF
TGTGCCAGCCCACTCGGGGAGGCTAGCGCACGCTACGAGCAGTACTTC
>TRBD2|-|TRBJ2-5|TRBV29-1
CSVAGGLILETQYF
TGCAGCGTTGCGGGGGGGCTTATCTTGGAGACCCAGTACTTC
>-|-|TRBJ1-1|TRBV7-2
CASSRRDPEAFF
TGTGCCAGCAGCCGGAGGGACCCTGAAGCTTTCTTT
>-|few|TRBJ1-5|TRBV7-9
CASSNRVNQPQHF
TGTGCCAGCAGCAACAGGGTAAATCAGCCCCAGCATTTT
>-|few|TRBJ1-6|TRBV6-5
CASTRDSGGSPLHF
TGTGCCAGCACGCGGGACTCGGGCGGATCACCCCTCCACTTT
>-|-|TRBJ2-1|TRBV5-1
CASSSANRLGAYNEQFF
TGCGCCAGCAGCAGCGCGAACCGGCTGGGAGCCTACAATGAGCAGTTCTTC
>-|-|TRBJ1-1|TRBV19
CASSMLVNTEAFF
TGTGCCAGTAGTATGCTAGTAAACACTGAAGCTTTCTTT
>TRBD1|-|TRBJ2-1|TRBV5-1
CASQGQGANNEQFF
TGCGCCAGCCAGGGACAGGGGGCGAACAATGAGCAGTTCTTC
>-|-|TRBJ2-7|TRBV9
CASSASRGFGAYEQYF
TGTGCCAGCAGCGCAAGCAGGGGCTTTGGTGCCTACGAGCAGTACTTC
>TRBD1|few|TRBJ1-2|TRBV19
CASSLPDRVYGYTF
TGTGCCAGTAGTTTACCGGACAGGGTCTATGGCTACACCTTC
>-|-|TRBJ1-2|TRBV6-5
CASASGSGDNYGYTF
TGTGCCAGCGCCTCCGGGTCAGGGGATAACTATGGCTACACCTTC
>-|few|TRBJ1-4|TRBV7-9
CASSLRQNEKLFF
TGTGCCAGCAGCTTGAGGCAGAATGAAAAACTGTTTTTT
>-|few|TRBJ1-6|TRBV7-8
CASSFREDYNSPLHF
TGTGCCAGCAGCTTCCGGGAAGACTATAATTCACCCCTCCACTTT
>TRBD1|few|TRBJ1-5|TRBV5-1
CASSVGQGAHQPQHF
TGCGCCAGCAGCGTGGGACAGGGGGCGCATCAGCCCCAGCATTTT
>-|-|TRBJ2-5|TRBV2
CASTHQETQYF
TGTGCCAGCACTCACCAAGAGACCCAGTACTTC
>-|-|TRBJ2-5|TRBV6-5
CASKKQGWETQYF
TGTGCCAGCAAAAAACAGGGTTGGGAGACCCAGTACTTC
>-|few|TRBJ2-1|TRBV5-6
CASSLQLAGLVSREQFF
TGTGCCAGCAGCTTACAACTTGCCGGACTCGTCTCCCGTGAGCAGTTCTTC
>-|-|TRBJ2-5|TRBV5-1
CASSLVGAIQETQYF
TGCGCCAGCAGCTTGGTGGGGGCCATTCAAGAGACCCAGTACTTC
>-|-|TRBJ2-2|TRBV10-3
CAISEQEPGELFF
TGTGCCATCAGTGAACAGGAGCCCGGGGAGCTGTTTTTT
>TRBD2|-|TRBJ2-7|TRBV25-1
CASSDPGTRGYEQYF
TGTGCCAGCAGTGACCCCGGGACTAGGGGCTACGAGCAGTACTTC
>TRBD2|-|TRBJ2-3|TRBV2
CASTLPAAGATDTQYF
TGTGCCAGCACTCTCCCAGCAGCGGGGGCCACAGATACGCAGTATTTT
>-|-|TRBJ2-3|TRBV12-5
CASGLGLAQGPDTQYF
TGTGCTAGTGGTTTGGGACTAGCTCAGGGGCCAGATACGCAGTATTTT
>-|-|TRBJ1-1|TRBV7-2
CASSPQVNTEAFF
TGTGCCAGCAGCCCGCAGGTGAACACTGAAGCTTTCTTT
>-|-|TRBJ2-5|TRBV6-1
CASSVGGLSEETQYF
TGTGCCAGCAGTGTAGGAGGACTATCGGAAGAGACCCAGTACTTC
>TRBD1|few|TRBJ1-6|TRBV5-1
CASSIRTGSNSPLHF
TGCGCCAGCAGCATTAGGACAGGGTCCAATTCACCCCTCCACTTT
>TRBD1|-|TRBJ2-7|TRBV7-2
CASSLDRGSEQYF
TGTGCCAGCAGCTTAGACAGGGGGAGCGAGCAGTACTTC
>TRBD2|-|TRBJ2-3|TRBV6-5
CASRVAGGFADTQYF
TGTGCCAGCAGAGTAGCGGGGGGGTTTGCAGATACGCAGTATTTT
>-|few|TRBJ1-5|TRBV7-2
CASSPPLARAQHF
TGTGCCAGCAGCCCCCCGTTGGCCAGGGCCCAGCATTTT